The 30 T cell receptor beta chains below all came from one sample that was sequenced in a study of T cells in narcolepsy. TCRdb keeps only in-frame clones here, not all; method: immunoSEQ multiplex PCR. The data show tens of thousands of clones, 80% to 90% seen once. The sample comprised CD45RA- memory CD4+ T cells from PBMCs. Every receptor here comes from a human donor with narcolepsy.

The CDR3 loop reads CASSLRGGSPLHF. In DNA, the CDR3 is TGTGCCAGCAGCTTGAGAGGCGGATCACCCCTCCACTTT. The chain combines TRBV11-2 with TRBJ1-6, with D hard to call. This CDR3 is 13 amino acids long. With 3 bases removed from V and 10 bases from J, the gap between germline ends came to 10 bases. Germline CDR1 is SGHAT and CDR2 is FQNNGV. Using reference TRBV11-2 and TRBJ1-6 for the parts outside the CDR3, the full variable domain is EAGVAQSPRYKIIEKRQSVAFWCNPISGHATLYWYQQILGQGPKLLIQFQNNGVVDDSQLPKDRFSAERLKGVDSTLKIQPAKLEDSAVYLCASSLRGGSPLHFGNGTRLTVT.

J is TRBJ2-3 and V is TRBV28, with D perhaps TRBD1 (6 bases). Trimming took 4 bases from V and 2 from J, leaving 16 bases between them. Germline V gene data show CDR1 as MDHEN and CDR2 as SYDVKM. The CDR3 runs 16 residues. This CDR3 is CASSSPDSKNTDTQYF. The CDR3 DNA is TGTGCCAGCAGTTCTCCGGACAGTAAGAACACAGATACGCAGTATTTT.

The V call is TRBV12-5, the J call TRBJ1-3; D call uncertain. This CDR3 region has 15 residues. Trimming pared 0 bases from V and 0 bases from J, leaving 6 bases between. CDR1 is LGHNT, CDR2 FRNRAP, per germline. CDR3 region: CASGLVQLSGNTIYF. In DNA form, the CDR3 reads TGTGCTAGTGGTTTGGTCCAACTCTCTGGAAACACCATATATTTT.

The chain links TRBV19 to TRBJ1-1, with 9 bases aligning to TRBD1. With V trimmed by 3 bases and J by 1 base, 3 bases remained unmatched. Germline V gene sequence: CDR1 LNHDA, CDR2 SQIVND (reference sequence). The CDR3 runs to 15 residues. This CDR3 is CASSIRGQGNTEAFF. CDR3 sequence (DNA): TGTGCCAGTAGTATTAGGGGACAGGGGAACACTGAAGCTTTCTTT.

The rearrangement links TRBV6-1 to TRBJ2-3; D unclear. With 6 bases removed from V and 0 bases from J, the gap between germline ends came to 10 bases. The CDR3 spans 14 residues. The germline gives CDR1 MNHNS, CDR2 SASEGT. The CDR3, as DNA: TGTGCCAGCAGCTCTTCGGTGAGCACAGATACGCAGTATTTT. It translates to CASSSSVSTDTQYF.

This chain uses TRBV18 with TRBJ2-6; D unresolved. The CDR3 totals 15 residues. Germline-derived CDR1 and CDR2 are KGHSH and LQKENI. Trimming removed 4 bases from V and 0 bases from J, with 7 bases in between. CDR3 DNA sequence: TGTGCCAGCTCACAGTCGGGCTCTGGGGCCAACGTCCTGACTTTC. Translation: CASSQSGSGANVLTF.

The V and J genes are TRBV7-6 and TRBJ2-1; a weak D match, TRBD2 (6 bases). Germline loops: CDR1 SGHVS, CDR2 FNYEAQ. CDR3 length equals 17 residues. Trimming removed 4 bases at V and 3 bases at J, with 19 bases between. The CDR3 bases are TGTGCCAGCAGCTCGTTACCCCCGGGACTGGTCTACAATGAGCAGTTCTTC. Translating it yields CASSSLPPGLVYNEQFF.

This CDR3 reads CASRSLQYQETQYF. DNA for the CDR3: TGTGCCAGCAGGTCCTTACAGTACCAAGAGACCCAGTACTTC. This sequence joins TRBV6-1 and TRBJ2-5; D not resolved. CDR1 and CDR2 (germline): MNHNS, SASEGT. The CDR3 consists of 14 residues. Trimming stripped 6 bases from V and 0 bases from J, with 11 bases between.

The chain is built from TRBV28 and TRBJ1-1, with a tentative D call TRBD1 (5 bases). V was trimmed by 8 bases and J by 5 bases, leaving 12 bases between them. The CDR3 is made up of 12 amino acids. Germline V gene lookup returns CDR1 MDHEN and CDR2 SYDVKM. This CDR3 is CASREQVTEAFF. As DNA, the CDR3 is TGTGCCAGCCGGGAACAGGTAACTGAAGCTTTCTTT.

The chain carries TRBV5-1 and TRBJ2-1, with TRBD2 matching over 7 bases. V lost 5 bases and J lost 8; bases outside the gene matches: 22. The CDR3 has 18 amino acids. The V gene's germline CDR1 is SGHRS and CDR2 YFSETQ. The CDR3 here is CASRSGRWAGVKLDEQFF. The CDR3 bases are TGCGCCAGCAGATCCGGGCGGTGGGCGGGAGTTAAATTGGATGAGCAGTTCTTC.

There are a few counts of this clone. The chain combines TRBV6-1 with TRBJ2-1, with 16 bases matching TRBD2. Germline V gene sequence: CDR1 MNHNS, CDR2 SASEGT. The trim removed 3 bases at V and 10 bases at J, leaving 6 bases unmatched. This CDR3 has 16 residues. The CDR3 bases are TGTGCCAGCAGTGACGTGGGACTAGCGGGGGGGAGGGAGCAGTTCTTC. It translates to CASSDVGLAGGREQFF.

This clone appeared a single time. The chain is built from TRBV19 and TRBJ1-2; D might be TRBD1 (5 bases). Deletions cut 7 bases from V and 3 bases from J, with 9 bases between. Germline CDR1 reads LNHDA; CDR2 reads SQIVND (reference sequence). This CDR3 is 12 amino acids long. The DNA of the CDR3 is TGTGCCAGTACAGGGAGTCACTATGGCTACACCTTC. Amino acid sequence: CASTGSHYGYTF.

This chain connects TRBV7-9 to TRBJ2-5; TRBD2 agrees at 11 bases. The germline CDR1 and CDR2 sequences are SEHNR and FQNEAQ (reference sequence). CDR3 length: 17 residues. V shed 4 bases and J 5 bases; nucleotides not matched to a gene: 12. Here the CDR3 DNA reads TGTGCCAGCAGCTCCCGGGTAGCGGGGGGGCGGTTGGAGACCCAGTACTTC. It translates to CASSSRVAGGRLETQYF.

J is TRBJ2-6 and V is TRBV30; unclear D gene. The CDR3 sequence is 16 residues long. From germline, CDR1 is GTSNPN and CDR2 SVGIG (reference sequence). Trimming took off 0 bases at V and 2 bases at J, with 11 bases between the two ends. DNA of the CDR3: TGTGCCTGGAGTGTCGGTTTTGAGGCTGGGGCCAACGTCCTGACTTTC. This translates into CAWSVGFEAGANVLTF. Full variable domain (remainder filled in from reference TRBV30 and TRBJ2-6): SQTIHQWPATLVQPVGSPLSLECTVEGTSNPNLYWYRQAAGRGLQLLFYSVGIGQISSEVPQNLSASRPQDRQFILSSKKLLLSDSGFYLCAWSVGFEAGANVLTFGAGSRLTVL.

V and J are TRBV29-1 and TRBJ2-1; 8 bases map to TRBD1. The CDR3 has 13 amino acids. The J segment lost 3 bases and the V segment lost 6 bases, leaving 4 bases of the junction unmatched. The germline V gene encodes CDR1 SQVTM and CDR2 ANQGSEA. The CDR3 DNA is TGCAGCGTGGGGACAGGATTCTACAATGAGCAGTTCTTC. This codes for CSVGTGFYNEQFF.

This chain joins TRBV30 and TRBJ1-5, with a tentative D call TRBD1 (6 bases). Trimming left V 2 bases short and J 0 bases short, with 11 bases between. This CDR3 is 15 amino acids long. Germline V CDR1 and CDR2: GTSNPN, SVGIG (reference sequence). The CDR3 DNA is TGTGCCTGGAGTAAAGGACAGCATAGCAATCAGCCCCAGCATTTT. This translates into CAWSKGQHSNQPQHF.

This clone was found a few times. The rearrangement links TRBV5-1 to TRBJ2-7, with 7 nucleotides matching TRBD1. Looked up from germline, CDR1 is SGHRS and CDR2 is YFSETQ. CDR3 length equals 15 residues. V trimming: 4 bases; J trimming: 2 bases; junction bases outside the gene matches: 9. The CDR3 coding sequence is TGCGCCAGCAGCCTCGAACTACAGGGGACCTACGAGCAGTACTTC. Translation gives CASSLELQGTYEQYF.

A note on this clone: Other DNA sequences in the sample encode the same CDR3. The rearrangement joins TRBV7-2 to TRBJ2-6, with D possibly being TRBD1 or TRBD2 (5 bases each). Trimming removed 0 bases at V and 4 bases at J, with 10 bases between. The CDR3 sequence is 16 residues long. Per the germline V gene, CDR1 is SGHTA and CDR2 is FQGNSA. The DNA of the CDR3 is TGTGCCAGCAGCTTAGCAGGGACGTCCGGGGCCAACGTCCTGACTTTC. This codes for CASSLAGTSGANVLTF.

V and J are TRBV2 and TRBJ1-2; no clear D gene. V was shortened by 1 base and J by 8 bases, with 14 bases between the two germline ends. Germline assignment: CDR1 SNHLY and CDR2 FYNNEI. The length of the CDR3 is 14 residues. The CDR3 sequence: CASSEDLGPRGYTF. CDR3 DNA: TGTGCCAGCAGTGAAGACCTCGGGCCACGGGGCTACACCTTC.

This clone was seen a handful of times. V and J are TRBV6-1 and TRBJ1-1; TRBD1 matches at 8 bases. The CDR3 extends over 15 amino acids. The trim removed 2 bases at V and 1 base at J, leaving 3 bases unmatched. Germline lookup yields CDR1 MNHNS and CDR2 SASEGT. The CDR3 DNA follows: TGTGCCAGCAGTGAAAGACAGGGGCAGAACACTGAAGCTTTCTTT. It encodes CASSERQGQNTEAFF.

The chain joins TRBV2 to TRBJ1-3; D is unclear. The CDR3 length is 13 residues. The V end lost 0 bases, the J end lost 7 bases, and 7 bases lay between the germline ends. The germline V gene encodes CDR1 SNHLY and CDR2 FYNNEI. CDR3 bases: TGTGCCAGCAGTGAAGCCCCTGCGAACACCATATATTTT. This encodes CASSEAPANTIYF.

This rearrangement joins TRBV5-5 to TRBJ2-6; D may be TRBD2 (5 bases). V was pared by 2 bases and J by 0 bases, with 6 bases between. The CDR3 covers 15 residues. Germline V CDR1 and CDR2: SGHKS, YYEKEE (reference sequence). In DNA, the CDR3 is TGTGCCAGCAGCTTAGACTACTCTGGGGCCAACGTCCTGACTTTC. This codes for CASSLDYSGANVLTF.

The chain joins TRBV2 to TRBJ2-5; D uncertain. CDR1 SNHLY and CDR2 FYNNEI come from the germline V gene. This CDR3 is 12 amino acids long. V lost 6 bases to trimming and J lost 2 bases, with 7 bases between them. The CDR3 loop is CASRYLQETQYF. The CDR3 bases are TGTGCCAGCAGATACCTGCAAGAGACCCAGTACTTC.

This chain joins TRBV28 and TRBJ1-5; TRBD1 aligns across 10 bases. J lost 4 bases, V lost 4 bases, and 13 bases had no gene match. There are 18 residues in the CDR3. CDR1 and CDR2 from the germline V gene are MDHEN and SYDVKM. In DNA, the CDR3 is TGTGCCAGCAGTTCAATCATCGGGACAGGGGTGAATAATCAGCCCCAGCATTTT. Protein product: CASSSIIGTGVNNQPQHF.

The chain has TRBV6-5 and TRBJ2-2; D remains unclear. This CDR3 is built from 13 residues. Trimming cost V 4 bases and J 6 bases, with 9 bases left between them. CDR1 is MNHEY and CDR2 is SVGAGI in the germline V gene. The CDR3 protein is CASSSAGAGELFF. In nucleotides, the CDR3 is TGTGCCAGCAGTTCTGCCGGTGCCGGGGAGCTGTTTTTT.

Written as DNA, the CDR3 is TGTGCCAGCAGACTCGACAGCGCCACCGGGGAGCTGTTTTTT. This codes for CASRLDSATGELFF. The chain employs TRBV6-6 and TRBJ2-2; TRBD1 might be the D (5 bases). V lost 6 bases, J lost 4 bases, and 12 bases lay in between. The germline V gene has CDR1 MNHNY and CDR2 SVGAGI (reference sequence). The CDR3 runs to 14 residues.

The gene calls are TRBV6-5 and TRBJ1-3, with D maybe TRBD1 (5 bases). CDR1 MNHEY and CDR2 SVGAGI come from the germline V gene. The germline V and J ends were trimmed by 0 bases and 2 bases, with 5 bases remaining between them. The CDR3 has 14 residues. This CDR3 is CASSYSTAGNTIYF. The CDR3 DNA reads TGTGCCAGCAGTTACTCGACAGCTGGAAACACCATATATTTT.

This chain uses TRBV2 with TRBJ2-7; 8 nucleotides align to TRBD1. The CDR3 is 15 residues long. In germline, CDR1 is SNHLY, CDR2 FYNNEI. The V and J ends lost 5 bases and 0 bases, in that order; junction bases with no gene match: 6. The CDR3 sequence: CASSKRTGSSYEQYF. Written as DNA, the CDR3 is TGTGCCAGCAGTAAGCGGACAGGGAGCTCCTACGAGCAGTACTTC.

The rearrangement uses TRBV9 and TRBJ2-3, with D perhaps TRBD2 (6 bases). Germline values: CDR1 SGDLS, CDR2 YYNGEE. This CDR3 comprises 16 residues. Between the trimmed V and J ends, which lost 2 bases and 0 bases, there was a span of 13 bases. This CDR3 is CASSVRAGRSTDTQYF. DNA of the CDR3: TGTGCCAGCAGCGTCCGGGCGGGACGGAGCACAGATACGCAGTATTTT.

CDR3 amino acids: CSVETDIGTAEQYF. The CDR3 DNA reads TGCAGCGTGGAGACGGATATCGGGACGGCTGAGCAGTACTTC. The chain recombines TRBV29-1 with TRBJ2-7, with D possibly being TRBD1 or TRBD2 (5 bases each). Germline V CDR1 and CDR2: SQVTM, ANQGSEA. The CDR3 contains 14 residues. The V gene lost 6 bases and the J gene lost 7 bases, with 22 bases spanning the gap.